This passage covers 20 T cell receptor beta chains from one sample sequenced in a study of tumor-infiltrating lymphocytes in primary liver carcinoma. Germline DNA was also extracted, and blood RNA derived from unsorted whole blood. Reverse transcription of approximately 500 ng total RNA with a constant-region primer produced TCR beta cDNA. ARM-PCR, slightly modified, supplied the TCR beta libraries through three nested multiplex PCR rounds. Amplification in the first two PCR rounds was performed using TRBV1-TRBV30 forward primers and a C-beta reverse primer for 10 cycles each. TCRdb ran MiXCR on the multiplex PCR reads and lists one entry per CDR3 protein. The sample contains about 330,000 distinct CDR3 sequences, almost 65% of which appear only once. Sequences were obtained from peripheral blood. The origin of the receptors is a man between 40 and 49 years old with primary liver carcinoma and hepatitis B virus infection.

In its sample, this clonotype was seen once. A much larger clone lies one base from this, so it may be a read error. Here the CDR3 reads CASSDGPGIYGYSF. CDR3 nucleotide sequence: TGTGCCAGCAGTGATGGACCGGGGATCTATGGCTACAGCTTC. The chain carries TRBV6-2 or TRBV6-3 and TRBJ1-2; D gene uncertain. The CDR3 spans 14 residues. Per the germline V gene, CDR1 is MNHEY and CDR2 is SVGEGT.

This clonotype was recorded only once. This could be a read error, since a much larger clone is one nucleotide away. V and J are TRBV4-3 and TRBJ1-4; no clear D gene. The germline CDR1 and CDR2 sequences are LGHNA and YSLEER. The CDR3 contains 13 residues. The CDR3 DNA reads TGCGCCGGCAGCCAAGATAGGGATGAAAAACTGTTTTTT. Protein sequence: CAGSQDRDEKLFF.

The V and J genes are TRBV29-1 and TRBJ2-7; 8 bases fit TRBD1. V shed 8 bases and J 2 bases; nucleotides not matched to a gene: 11. The CDR3 has 14 residues. Per the germline V gene, CDR1 is SQVTM and CDR2 is ANQGSEA. CDR3 loop: CSTEGQEYPYEQYF. The CDR3 coding sequence is TGCAGCACCGAGGGACAGGAGTATCCCTACGAGCAGTACTTC.

The gene calls are TRBV11-3 and TRBJ2-1; the D gene is possibly TRBD1 (5 bases). The CDR3 is made up of 15 amino acids. Trimming pared 11 bases from V and 8 bases from J, leaving 25 bases between. Germline V lookup: CDR1 SGHNT, CDR2 YENEEA. Written as DNA, the CDR3 is TGTGCCGGCAACTTAGAGTACAGGCCCACGGATGAGCAGTTCTTC. Translated: CAGNLEYRPTDEQFF.

As regards this clonotype: One end of the junction does not line up with germline, which may come from a read error. The gene calls are TRBV28 and TRBJ2-3, with 7 positions matching TRBD2. Germline lookup yields CDR1 MDHEN and CDR2 SYDVKM. The CDR3 has 16 residues. The CDR3 sequence is CASSFGGRVRADTHYF. In DNA, the CDR3 is TGTGCCAGCAGTTTCGGGGGGAGGGTCCGGGCAGATACGCACTATTTT. The full variable domain, rest sourced from reference TRBV28 and TRBJ2-3, is DVKVTQSSRYLVKRTGEKVFLECVQDMDHENMFWYRQDPGLGLRLIYFSYDVKMKEKGDIPEGYSVSREKKERFSLILESASTNQTSMYLCASSFGGRVRADTHYFGPGTRLTVL.

This clonotype came up a few times. In nucleotides, the CDR3 is TGTGCCAGCAACCAACCCGGCAACTCCTACGAGCAGTACTTC. This codes for CASNQPGNSYEQYF. This chain links TRBV6-6 with TRBJ2-7; D remains unclear. This CDR3 is built from 14 residues. The germline CDR1 and CDR2 sequences are MNHNY and SVGAGI (reference sequence). Trimming took off 7 bases at V and 0 bases at J, with 13 bases between the two ends.

This clonotype has ten or more counts. The V and J genes are TRBV4-3 and TRBJ2-7; the D gene could be TRBD1 or TRBD2 (5 bases each). The germline CDR1 and CDR2 sequences are LGHNA and YSLEER. This CDR3 comprises 13 residues. Between the trimmed V and J ends, which lost 4 bases and 6 bases, there was a span of 13 bases. The CDR3 loop is CASSPQPGGEQYF. CDR3 DNA: TGCGCCAGCAGCCCTCAACCTGGGGGCGAGCAGTACTTC.

This clonotype was found a few times. The chain has TRBV29-1 and TRBJ2-1; tentative D call: TRBD2 (5 bases). V was cut by 6 bases and J by 9 bases, with 15 bases left in between. Per the germline V gene, CDR1 is SQVTM and CDR2 is ANQGSEA. The CDR3 length is 12 residues. CDR3 protein: CSVPSGSLEQFF. The DNA for the CDR3 is TGCAGCGTCCCTAGTGGGAGTCTTGAGCAGTTCTTC.

This clonotype has a handful of counts. The chain couples TRBV5-1 to TRBJ2-5; the D is unclear. With 0 bases removed from V and 1 base from J, the gap between germline ends came to 7 bases. In germline, CDR1 is SGHRS, CDR2 YFSETQ. The CDR3 length is 14 residues. CDR3 sequence: CASSLGLSQETQYF. The CDR3 region has the DNA TGCGCCAGCAGCTTGGGACTTTCCCAAGAGACCCAGTACTTC.

Concerning this clonotype itself: With a much larger clone just one base away, this may be a read error. The chain has TRBV6-1 and TRBJ2-3; 10 nucleotides line up with TRBD2. CDR3 size: 16 residues. Germline CDR1 reads MNHNS; CDR2 reads SASEGT. The CDR3 region has the DNA TGTGCCAGCAAACCCCGGACTAGCGGTTACACAGAAACGCAGTATTTT. Translation gives CASKPRTSGYTETQYF.

J is TRBJ1-1 and V is TRBV7-2; no reliable D call. Germline lookup yields CDR1 SGHTA and CDR2 FQGNSA. The CDR3 contains 14 residues. The V and J ends lost 0 bases and 3 bases respectively, with 8 bases between them. The CDR3 coding sequence is TGTGCCAGCAGCTTAGCGAGACAACACACTGAAGCTTTCTTT. The encoded protein is CASSLARQHTEAFF.

Turning to this clonotype: The junction departs from germline at one end; a sequencing error may be responsible. This rearrangement joins TRBV10-2 to TRBJ2-2; no reliable D call. Germline loops: CDR1 WSHSY, CDR2 SAAADI. The CDR3 runs 13 residues. CDR3 sequence reads: CASSAANTRELFF. CDR3 DNA sequence: TGTGCCAGCAGTGCGGCGAACACCCGGGAGCTGTTTTTT.

This clonotype is a singleton in its sample. Since a much larger clone is just one base distant, this may be a read error. This rearrangement joins TRBV5-5 to TRBJ2-7; D remains ambiguous. The CDR3 is 14 residues long. V lost 0 bases and J 2 bases, leaving 9 bases between the germline ends. The germline CDR1 and CDR2 sequences are SGHKS and YYEKEE (reference sequence). In DNA, the CDR3 is TGTGCCAGCAGCTTGGGGCTCAGCACCTACGAGCAGTACTTC. It translates to CASSLGLSTYEQYF.

The chain is built from TRBV5-1 and TRBJ2-3; D is possibly TRBD2 (6 bases). V lost 3 bases and J lost 4, with 15 bases in between. The germline gives CDR1 SGHRS, CDR2 YFSETQ. The CDR3 runs 15 residues. For the CDR3, the DNA is TGCGCCAGCAGCTCTCTCGCGGGACGGCCAGATACGCAGTATTTT. It translates to CASSSLAGRPDTQYF.

As for this clonotype: A read error is possible here, since a much larger clone lies one base away. The V and J genes are TRBV5-4 and TRBJ2-1; D is unresolved. The CDR3 loop spans 13 amino acids. V was trimmed by 4 bases and J by 9 bases, leaving 14 bases between them. CDR1 is SGHNT and CDR2 is YYREEE in the germline V gene (reference sequence). The DNA of the CDR3 is TGTGCCAGCAGCGCAGATCCTCCGGGTGAGCAGTTCTTC. The encoded protein is CASSADPPGEQFF.

CDR3 coding DNA: TGTGCCAGCAGCTTGGTTTCGGGCATATTGGACACTGAAGCTTTCTTT. Its protein is CASSLVSGILDTEAFF. The chain is built from TRBV11-3 and TRBJ1-1; D call uncertain. Trimming removed 3 bases from V and 3 bases from J, with 17 bases in between. Germline CDR1 and CDR2: SGHNT and YENEEA. The CDR3 loop spans 16 amino acids.

The chain recombines TRBV29-1 with TRBJ1-2; possible D gene TRBD1, 6 bases. Trimming stripped 0 bases from V and 7 bases from J, with 9 bases between. The CDR3 is 12 amino acids. Germline V gene data show CDR1 as SQVTM and CDR2 as ANQGSEA. DNA for the CDR3: TGCAGCGTTGAAGAGGGGGCGCGTGGCTACACCTTC. This codes for CSVEEGARGYTF.

A remark on this clonotype: The germline gene is not matched at one end of the junction; a read error may be the cause. The gene calls are TRBV11-2 and TRBJ2-5; 8 bases match TRBD2. Germline CDR1 is SGHAT and CDR2 is FQNNGV. The CDR3 runs 16 residues. The CDR3 reads CARSQTPGGGKETQHF. The DNA of the CDR3 is TGTGCCAGGAGCCAAACTCCTGGCGGGGGGAAGGAGACCCAGCACTTC.

This clonotype was detected only once. An end of the junction differs from the germline gene, which may be a read error. This chain connects TRBV11-2 to TRBJ2-1, with TRBD2 identical over 7 bases. This CDR3 has 17 amino acids. CDR1 is SGHAT, CDR2 FQNNGV, per germline. DNA for the CDR3: TGTGCCAGTAGCTTACGGGACTACCCGAATGAGCTCGATGAGCAGTTCTTC. Its translation is CASSLRDYPNELDEQFF.

This clonotype came up a few times. The rearrangement uses TRBV6-2 or TRBV6-3 and TRBJ2-1; D call uncertain. Trimming stripped 2 bases from V and 6 bases from J, with 8 bases between. CDR1 and CDR2 from the germline V gene are MNHEY and SVGEGT. The CDR3 consists of 13 residues. CDR3 region: CASSYQLGNEQFF. CDR3 bases: TGTGCCAGCAGTTACCAGTTGGGCAATGAGCAGTTCTTC.